Only one count was recorded for the clone carrying this T cell receptor beta chain. The antigen is not known. Profiled with immunoSEQ multiplex PCR; TCRdb holds only in-frame clones, not every one. This table holds about 89,000 clones, approximately 91% found once. The entry originates in a study of OX40 agonist ivuxolimab in advanced cancers. Study-wide findings and caveats: Doses of 0.1 to 3.0 mg/kg were accompanied by clonal expansion of CD4+ and CD8+ blood T cells by week 6.

This TCR was sampled from an adult with an advanced solid tumor such as melanoma, head and neck, liver or kidney cancer. The source material was CD4+ or CD8+ T cells sorted from blood, sampled in a trial of the OX40 agonist ivuxolimab.

CDR3 loop: CASSPNRVYEKLFF. Written as DNA, the CDR3 is TGTGCCAGCAGTCCCAACAGGGTGTATGAAAAACTGTTTTTT. J is TRBJ1-4 and V is TRBV27, with D possibly matching TRBD1 (6 bases). The germline CDR1 and CDR2 sequences are MNHEY and SMNVEV (reference sequence). Trimming took 5 bases from V and 6 from J, leaving 13 bases between them. There are 14 residues in the CDR3.